This passage covers 3 T cell receptor beta chains from one sample sequenced in a study of Ad26.COV2.S vaccination and SARS-CoV-2 variants (dated by TCRdb to the early 2020s). Per the publication, the treatment or condition label means: roughly 18 received Ad26.COV2.S at low or high dose, single or two shots; 5 received placebo; per-sample allocation not given. Repertoires of vaccine and placebo recipients were sequenced from samples taken on day 63 after the first injection. The library was built by means of the immunoSEQ multiplex PCR assay. This is the immuneACCESS table as TCRdb keeps it, with only in-frame sequences that have V and J called. A part of the clones is gone; compared with another copy, unresolved V genes explain less than half, and the rest is unexplained. The sample has around 400,000 clones on record, 75% to 95% of them singletons. Of the sample, 12% falls within the top ten clones.

Material: peripheral blood, obtained in a trial of Ad26.COV2.S vaccine versus placebo. These receptor sequences come from a person aged 18 to 59 who received the Ad26.COV2.S COVID-19 vaccine or a placebo.

The V gene is TRBV19, the J gene TRBJ2-2, with D possibly TRBD1 on 6 matching bases. The V gene lost 4 bases and the J gene lost 9 bases, with 6 bases spanning the gap. This CDR3 comprises 11 residues. CDR1 and CDR2 (germline): LNHDA, SQIVND (reference sequence). CDR3 sequence reads: CASSRDRELFF. CDR3 in DNA: TGTGCCAGTAGTAGGGACAGGGAGCTGTTTTTT.

This chain connects TRBV28 to TRBJ2-5; 7 positions agree with TRBD2. The V gene end was trimmed by 5 bases and the J gene end by 2 bases; junction bases not matched to a gene: 11. This CDR3 is built from 16 residues. CDR1 is MDHEN and CDR2 is SYDVKM in the germline V gene. CDR3 protein: CASSEGASGVQETQYF. The CDR3 DNA sequence: TGTGCCAGCAGTGAAGGGGCTAGCGGAGTACAAGAGACCCAGTACTTC.

J is TRBJ2-3 and V is TRBV6-6; D is unclear. V was pared by 6 bases and J by 0 bases, with 13 bases between. Germline lookup yields CDR1 MNHNY and CDR2 SVGAGI (reference sequence). The CDR3 consists of 15 residues. The CDR3 spells CASSRTAFSTDTQYF. The CDR3 nucleotides are TGTGCCAGCAGCCGGACCGCGTTTAGCACAGATACGCAGTATTTT.